The next 22 T cell receptor beta chains were all read from a single sample in a study of shared clonotypes between healthy human individuals. Clones were sequenced by immunoSEQ multiplex PCR, and TCRdb holds only the in-frame ones, with some missing. The table shows 750,000 to 1,000,000 clones, with 90% to 95% occurring only once. Terminally differentiated effector memory CD45RA+ cells were excluded from the naive CD8 cells, which were CD45RO-negative and positively selected for CCR7. The sequenced material came from naive CD8+ T cells sorted from blood. These receptor sequences come from a man in his thirties or forties in good health.

The gene calls are TRBV7-9 and TRBJ1-5, with D possibly TRBD1 on 5 matching bases. CDR1 and CDR2 from the germline V gene are SEHNR and FQNEAQ (reference sequence). With 4 bases removed from V and 6 bases from J, the gap between germline ends came to 13 bases. This CDR3 region has 14 residues. CDR3 region: CASSSSGQGQPQHF. In DNA, the CDR3 is TGTGCCAGCAGCTCATCCGGACAAGGTCAGCCCCAGCATTTT.

This chain connects TRBV7-6 to TRBJ2-7; 9 nucleotides align to TRBD1. CDR1 is SGHVS and CDR2 is FNYEAQ in the germline V gene. CDR3 length: 14 residues. Trimming removed 2 bases from V and 5 bases from J; junction bases left unmatched: 4. CDR3 sequence: CASSLMGTGNEQYF. For the CDR3, the DNA is TGTGCCAGCAGCTTAATGGGGACAGGGAACGAGCAGTACTTC.

The J gene is TRBJ1-1, the V gene TRBV27, with D perhaps TRBD1 (6 bases). The germline V gene encodes CDR1 MNHEY and CDR2 SMNVEV (reference sequence). The V end lost 5 bases, the J end lost 1 base, and 11 bases lay between the germline ends. The CDR3 is 14 amino acids. CDR3 loop: CASSARDTNTEAFF. The CDR3 nucleotides are TGTGCCAGCAGTGCCCGGGACACGAACACTGAAGCTTTCTTT.

The rearrangement uses TRBV28 and TRBJ2-2, with 7 bases fitting TRBD2. Trimming removed 11 bases from V and 3 bases from J; junction bases left unmatched: 12. Per the germline V gene, CDR1 is MDHEN and CDR2 is SYDVKM. The length of the CDR3 is 15 residues. CDR3 residues: CASRDGRPYTGELFF. CDR3 DNA sequence: TGTGCCTCGCGGGACGGGAGGCCCTACACCGGGGAGCTGTTTTTT.

CDR3 DNA: TGCGCCAGCAGCCTGGGAGTTAGCGGGAGGGATTCGGCCTACGAGCAGTACTTC. Residues: CASSLGVSGRDSAYEQYF. The chain has TRBV4-1 and TRBJ2-7; 11 nucleotides match TRBD2. The V gene end was trimmed by 4 bases and the J gene end by 2 bases; junction bases not matched to a gene: 13. Germline CDR1 and CDR2: MGHRA and YSYEKL. There are 18 residues in the CDR3.

V is TRBV9 and J is TRBJ2-1; no clear D gene. Germline CDR1 SGDLS, CDR2 YYNGEE. The germline V and J ends were trimmed by 0 bases and 6 bases, with 10 bases remaining between them. This CDR3 is built from 14 residues. The CDR3 spells CASSVEGLSNEQFF. The CDR3 nucleotides read TGTGCCAGCAGCGTAGAGGGCCTCAGCAATGAGCAGTTCTTC.

The V and J genes are TRBV5-4 and TRBJ1-3; D not certain. Germline V gene data show CDR1 as SGHNT and CDR2 as YYREEE (reference sequence). V was cut by 1 base and J by 0 bases, with 8 bases left in between. CDR3 length: 15 amino acids. As DNA, the CDR3 is TGTGCCAGCAGCTTGATGGGAGACTCTGGAAACACCATATATTTT. As protein: CASSLMGDSGNTIYF.

The chain uses TRBV18 and TRBJ2-7, with TRBD2 as a possible D gene (5 bases). Germline CDR1 and CDR2: KGHSH and LQKENI. Trimming took off 5 bases at V and 3 bases at J, with 20 bases between the two ends. This CDR3 spans 16 amino acids. The CDR3 DNA follows: TGTGCCAGCTCATCTCTGGAGGCTTCCTCCTACTACGAGCAGTACTTC. It codes for CASSSLEASSYYEQYF.

The chain has TRBV7-9 and TRBJ1-1; 7 positions match TRBD1. V shed 3 bases and J 6 bases; nucleotides not matched to a gene: 1. Germline values: CDR1 SEHNR, CDR2 FQNEAQ (reference sequence). The CDR3 totals 12 residues. The CDR3 DNA reads TGTGCCAGCAGCTTTCAGGGGGCTGAAGCTTTCTTT. This gives the protein CASSFQGAEAFF. The variable domain in full, completed from reference TRBV7-9 and TRBJ1-1, reads DTGVSQNPRHKITKRGQNVTFRCDPISEHNRLYWYRQTLGQGPEFLTYFQNEAQLEKSRLLSDRFSAERPKGSFSTLEIQRTEQGDSAMYLCASSFQGAEAFFGQGTRLTVV.

V usage is TRBV27 and J usage is TRBJ2-5; 7 bases fit TRBD1. Germline V gives CDR1 MNHEY, CDR2 SMNVEV (reference sequence). CDR3 size: 14 residues. The J segment lost 5 bases and the V segment lost 8 bases, leaving 11 bases of the junction unmatched. The CDR3 region is CASATGQAGETQYF. DNA for the CDR3: TGTGCCAGCGCAACCGGACAGGCTGGGGAGACCCAGTACTTC.

The rearrangement uses TRBV7-6 and TRBJ2-7; 11 positions agree with TRBD2. CDR1 is SGHVS, CDR2 FNYEAQ, per germline. The CDR3 length is 15 residues. V was pared by 5 bases and J by 1 base, with 4 bases of the junction left unmatched. As DNA, the CDR3 is TGTGCCAGCAGCCCACTAGCGGGAGCGTCCTACGAGCAGTACTTC. It encodes CASSPLAGASYEQYF.

This chain connects TRBV27 to TRBJ1-5; no reliable D call. Trimming took off 2 bases at V and 4 bases at J, with 6 bases between the two ends. The CDR3 loop spans 13 amino acids. Germline loops: CDR1 MNHEY, CDR2 SMNVEV (reference sequence). The CDR3, as DNA: TGTGCCAGCAGTTTACAGGAGAATCAGCCCCAGCATTTT. This codes for CASSLQENQPQHF.

This clone has a single count. The J gene is TRBJ2-7, the V gene TRBV27; the match to TRBD2 covers 10 bases. The CDR3 has 15 residues. J gave up 6 bases and V 6 bases, and 11 bases lay outside the gene matches. CDR1 is MNHEY and CDR2 is SMNVEV in the germline V gene (reference sequence). The CDR3 reads CASSLDGTSVVEQYF. The CDR3 coding sequence is TGTGCCAGCAGCCTGGATGGGACTAGCGTGGTCGAGCAGTACTTC.

The chain joins TRBV27 to TRBJ2-1; unclear D gene. Germline CDR1 MNHEY, CDR2 SMNVEV (reference sequence). Trimming stripped 2 bases from V and 7 bases from J, with 15 bases between. This CDR3 has 15 residues. CDR3 in amino acids: CASSLASPGGNEQFF. CDR3 DNA: TGTGCCAGCAGTTTAGCCTCCCCCGGCGGTAATGAGCAGTTCTTC.

V usage is TRBV4-3 and J usage is TRBJ1-1; D gene ambiguous. Germline CDR1 and CDR2: LGHNA and YSLEER. This CDR3 is built from 15 residues. Between the trimmed V and J ends, which lost 3 bases and 1 base, there was a span of 12 bases. CDR3 bases: TGCGCCAGCAGCCACTCGCAGGACGGGAACACTGAAGCTTTCTTT. Its protein product is CASSHSQDGNTEAFF.

The rearrangement uses TRBV7-8 and TRBJ2-3, with D uncertain. The CDR3 consists of 13 residues. From germline, CDR1 is SGHVS and CDR2 FQNEAQ. V shed 1 base and J shed 6 bases, with 8 bases lying between them. As DNA, the CDR3 is TGTGCCAGCAGCTTAGAGGTCGCCGATACGCAGTATTTT. This translates into CASSLEVADTQYF.

The CDR3 bases are TGTGCCAGTAGTATTCTCGGGGGGAGGAACAATGAGCAGTTCTTC. Protein: CASSILGGRNNEQFF. V gene TRBV19 combines with J gene TRBJ2-1; 7 bases line up with TRBD2. Germline CDR1 LNHDA, CDR2 SQIVND (reference sequence). The CDR3 has 15 amino acids. With 3 bases clipped from V and 5 bases from J, the junction kept 7 bases outside the gene matches.

This sequence joins TRBV7-8 and TRBJ2-1, with no clear D. V was trimmed by 2 bases and J by 9 bases, leaving 11 bases between them. The CDR3 spans 13 residues. Germline V CDR1 and CDR2: SGHVS, FQNEAQ. This chain's CDR3 is CASSLYPEVEQFF. As DNA, the CDR3 is TGTGCCAGCAGCTTATACCCAGAGGTTGAGCAGTTCTTC.

This chain links TRBV2 with TRBJ2-1, with TRBD1 identical over 9 bases. Germline V lookup: CDR1 SNHLY, CDR2 FYNNEI. This CDR3 region has 15 residues. V dropped 4 bases and J dropped 3; count of bases not matched to a gene: 4. Here the CDR3 DNA reads TGTGCCAGCAGTGCCCCGGGACAGGGCTACAATGAGCAGTTCTTC. This translates into CASSAPGQGYNEQFF.

This chain connects TRBV4-1 to TRBJ1-3; a weak D match, TRBD1 (5 bases). V shed 1 base and J shed 4 bases, with 11 bases lying between them. The CDR3 is 15 residues long. Germline CDR1 MGHRA, CDR2 YSYEKL. In DNA form, the CDR3 reads TGCGCCAGCAGCCAAGGACAGTCGGCCGGAAACACCATATATTTT. This codes for CASSQGQSAGNTIYF.

The chain couples TRBV12-5 to TRBJ1-6; D not certain. Per the germline V gene, CDR1 is LGHNT and CDR2 is FRNRAP. Trimming stripped 10 bases from V and 10 bases from J, with 17 bases between. CDR3 length equals 13 residues. The DNA for the CDR3 is TGTGCTATGGCCGGTCAGGCGACATCACCCCTCCACTTT. Protein: CAMAGQATSPLHF.

The chain uses TRBV7-2 and TRBJ2-5, with D possibly being TRBD1 (5 bases). The V end lost 1 base, the J end lost 4 bases, and 7 bases lay between the germline ends. Germline values: CDR1 SGHTA, CDR2 FQGNSA. There are 13 residues in the CDR3. CDR3 in DNA: TGTGCCAGCAGCTTAGGGGGCCGAGAGACCCAGTACTTC. Encoded protein: CASSLGGRETQYF.